This is a list of T cell receptor beta chains from one sample in a study of sequential checkpoint blockade in melanoma. Only in-frame clones appear in the TCRdb table, and some are missing; sequencing was by immunoSEQ multiplex PCR. The sample lists more than 7,500 clones; around 71% were seen once. This specimen was CD8+ T cells sorted from blood (inferred from file names), taken from a patient given nivolumab and ipilimumab in sequence. Receptors originate from a human donor with melanoma. Each CDR3 is given with its conserved first and last residue. Each record gives: CDR3 protein, CDR3 DNA, V gene, D gene, J gene, CDR3 length, clone size. A D gene is named only where the DNA matches it firmly. Expanded clones are given a class, and other clones once, few, many or no size at all.

cdr3_aa: CASSYSGRDYEQYF; cdr3_nt: TGTGCCAGCAGTTACTCAGGGAGGGACTACGAGCAGTACTTC; v_call: TRBV6-6; d_call: TRBD2; j_call: TRBJ2-7; cdr3_length: 14; clone_size: few
cdr3_aa: CASSFGQNYGYTF; cdr3_nt: TGTGCCAGCAGTTTTGGGCAGAACTATGGCTACACCTTC; v_call: TRBV27; d_call: .; j_call: TRBJ1-2; cdr3_length: 13; clone_size: .
cdr3_aa: CASSGTGPTGELFF; cdr3_nt: TGTGCCAGCAGCGGGACAGGGCCGACCGGGGAGCTGTTTTTT; v_call: TRBV6-5; d_call: TRBD1; j_call: TRBJ2-2; cdr3_length: 14; clone_size: .
cdr3_aa: CASSFDRELVYGYTF; cdr3_nt: TGTGCCAGCAGCTTCGACAGGGAGTTGGTCTATGGCTACACCTTC; v_call: TRBV5-4; d_call: TRBD1; j_call: TRBJ1-2; cdr3_length: 15; clone_size: .
cdr3_aa: CASSPRDRGFGELFF; cdr3_nt: TGCGCCAGCAGCCCCCGGGACAGGGGGTTCGGGGAGCTGTTTTTT; v_call: TRBV4-3; d_call: TRBD1; j_call: TRBJ2-2; cdr3_length: 15; clone_size: few
cdr3_aa: CASSLLATGEQFF; cdr3_nt: TGCGCCAGCAGCTTACTAGCGACCGGTGAGCAGTTCTTC; v_call: TRBV5-1; d_call: TRBD2; j_call: TRBJ2-1; cdr3_length: 13; clone_size: .
cdr3_aa: CASSDLPGRHNEQFF; cdr3_nt: TGTGCCAGCAGTGACCTCCCAGGTAGACACAATGAGCAGTTCTTC; v_call: TRBV6-4; d_call: .; j_call: TRBJ2-1; cdr3_length: 15; clone_size: .
cdr3_aa: CASSLRTGNAEKLFF; cdr3_nt: TGTGCCAGCAGCTTACGGACAGGGAATGCTGAAAAACTGTTTTTT; v_call: TRBV7-3; d_call: TRBD1; j_call: TRBJ1-4; cdr3_length: 15; clone_size: .
cdr3_aa: CASGEAGSYNEQFF; cdr3_nt: TGTGCTAGTGGAGAAGCGGGCTCCTACAATGAGCAGTTCTTC; v_call: TRBV12-5; d_call: .; j_call: TRBJ2-1; cdr3_length: 14; clone_size: .
cdr3_aa: CASSVEGGTAYEQYF; cdr3_nt: TGTGCCAGCAGCGTAGAAGGCGGGACAGCCTACGAGCAGTACTTC; v_call: TRBV9; d_call: .; j_call: TRBJ2-7; cdr3_length: 15; clone_size: .